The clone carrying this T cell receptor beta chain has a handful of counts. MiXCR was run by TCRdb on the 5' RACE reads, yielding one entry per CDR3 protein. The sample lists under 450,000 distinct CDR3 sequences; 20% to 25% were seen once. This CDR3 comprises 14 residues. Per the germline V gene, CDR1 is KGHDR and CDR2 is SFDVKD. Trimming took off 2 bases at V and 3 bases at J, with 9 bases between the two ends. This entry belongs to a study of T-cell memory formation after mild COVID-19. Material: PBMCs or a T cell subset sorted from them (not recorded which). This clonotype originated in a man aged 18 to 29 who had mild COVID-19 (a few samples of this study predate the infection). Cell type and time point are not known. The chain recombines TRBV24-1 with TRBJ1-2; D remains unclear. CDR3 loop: CATSDSGLDYGYTF. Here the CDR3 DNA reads TGTGCCACCAGTGATTCAGGCCTCGACTATGGCTACACCTTC.